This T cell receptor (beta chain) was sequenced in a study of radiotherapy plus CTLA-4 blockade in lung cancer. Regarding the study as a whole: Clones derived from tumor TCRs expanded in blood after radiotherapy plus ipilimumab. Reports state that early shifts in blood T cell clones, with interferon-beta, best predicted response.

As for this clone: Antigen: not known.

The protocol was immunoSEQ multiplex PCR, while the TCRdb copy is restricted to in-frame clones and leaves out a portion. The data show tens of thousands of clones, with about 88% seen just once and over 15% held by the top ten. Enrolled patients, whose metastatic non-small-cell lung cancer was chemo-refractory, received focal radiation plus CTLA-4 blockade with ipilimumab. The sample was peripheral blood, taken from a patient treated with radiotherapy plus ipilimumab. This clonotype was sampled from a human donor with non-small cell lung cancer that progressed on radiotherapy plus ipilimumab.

The CDR3 DNA sequence: TGTGCCAGCAGTTACTTGGGGAACTATGGCTACACCTTC. Translation: CASSYLGNYGYTF. The chain carries TRBV6-5 and TRBJ1-2; D remains unclear. This CDR3 spans 13 amino acids. With 1 base removed from V and 2 bases from J, the gap between germline ends came to 5 bases. Germline CDR1 reads MNHEY; CDR2 reads SVGAGI.